The TCR beta chain under discussion was sequenced for a study of T-cell reconstitution after alpha-beta-depleted transplantation in children. Preparation of the TCRbeta library used unique molecular identifiers. A single record per CDR3 protein comes from TCRdb applying MiXCR to the PCR reads. The data hold around 600,000 distinct CDR3 sequences, with roughly 10% observed a single time. The origin of this receptor is a human donor who donated a stem cell graft to a child with acute myeloid leukemia. Sequenced here: PBMCs from the stem cell graft donor, sampled from the stem cell graft.

Here the CDR3 DNA reads TGTGCCAGCAGCCCTATAACGAACCCACAGGGTGCAGGAGAGACCCAGTACTTC. Its protein product is CASSPITNPQGAGETQYF. This chain connects TRBV11-1 to TRBJ2-5; the D gene is possibly TRBD1 (6 bases). The CDR3 totals 18 residues. Trimming took 5 bases from V and 4 from J, leaving 26 bases between them. The germline CDR1 and CDR2 sequences are SGHAT and FQDESV (reference sequence).